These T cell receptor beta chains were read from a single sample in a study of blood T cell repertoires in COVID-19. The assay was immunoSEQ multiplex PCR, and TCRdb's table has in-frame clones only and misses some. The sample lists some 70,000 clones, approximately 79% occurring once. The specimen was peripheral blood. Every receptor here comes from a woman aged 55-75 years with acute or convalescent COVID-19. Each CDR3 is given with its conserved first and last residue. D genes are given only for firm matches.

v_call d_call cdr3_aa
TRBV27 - CASSLVTGGNQPQHF
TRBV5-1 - CASSPNREQYF
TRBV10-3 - CAISESWTGGAAGANVLTF
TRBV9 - CASSLTGGYNEKLFF
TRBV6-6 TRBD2 CASSWGLAGRGEQYF
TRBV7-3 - CASSGGTADYEQYF
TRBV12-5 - CASGLGALYGYTF
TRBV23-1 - CASSFDTLKATNEKLFF
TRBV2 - CASSRDNGNTIYF
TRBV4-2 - CASSQDAGDYGYTF
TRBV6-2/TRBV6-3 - CASSYLPTGTPPYEQYF
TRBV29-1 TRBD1 CSVVDRRSSYEQYF
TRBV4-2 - CASSQEVRGLDTEAFF
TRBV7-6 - CASSLEGGSPLHF
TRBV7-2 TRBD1 CASSSQGAGITGELFF
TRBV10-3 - CAISAQGRGYTF
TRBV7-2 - CASSFEGPVGAGKETQYF
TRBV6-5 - CASSYSQGGNEQYF
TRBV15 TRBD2 CATSRGAPGGETQYF
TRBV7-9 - CASSLAGRRSRYTF
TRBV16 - CASSLWASLEQYF
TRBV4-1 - CASSLFTDPRGLSEQFF
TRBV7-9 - CASSPPGFSYEQYF
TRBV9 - CASSATIGGTNTGELFF
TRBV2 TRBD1 CASRYTGGEQYF
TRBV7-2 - CASSPALNYGYTF
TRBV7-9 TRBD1 CAIRGTGLNSPLHF
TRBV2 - CASTRDRYGYTF
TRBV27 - CASSLFSGQETQYF
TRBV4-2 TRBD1 CASSQDLGQGGTEAFF
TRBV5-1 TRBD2 CASSLRGGSYEQYF
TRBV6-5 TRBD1 CASSRQGPNTEAFF